Described below is a single T cell receptor beta chain sequence and its context. The antigen remains unidentified. These data are taken from a study of T cells in tuberculosis. Whole-study context: In South Africa, adults with active tuberculosis were compared with IGRA-negative and latently infected IGRA-positive adolescents.

Study-level findings and limits: GMM-specific TCRs were nearer to active tuberculosis alpha repertoires, suggesting expansion.

The germline V and J ends were trimmed by 11 bases and 2 bases, with 13 bases remaining between them. Per the germline V gene, CDR1 is ENHRY and CDR2 is SYGVKD. This CDR3 spans 13 amino acids. Latent tuberculosis screening used tuberculin skin test and IGRA at entry. The table came from immunoSEQ multiplex PCR; TCRdb's copy has only in-frame clones and leaves some out. The sample has about 43,000 clones, 94% seen once. The clonotype comes from a donor between 5 and 29 years old with latent tuberculosis or without tuberculosis infection. Some clones in this sample may be carry-over from other donors' samples. The chain recombines TRBV10-3 with TRBJ1-5; possible D gene TRBD1, 5 bases. Source material: PBMCs. The chain's CDR3 is CAHRGGGNQPQHF. CDR3 coding DNA: TGTGCCCATCGGGGGGGAGGCAATCAGCCCCAGCATTTT.